What follows are 22 T cell receptor beta chains derived from one specimen sequenced in a study of cytomegalovirus exposure and HLA in healthy donors (dated by TCRdb to about 2017). The library was made by the immunoSEQ multiplex PCR assay. A mixture of 60 forward primers for TCR Vbeta segments and 13 reverse primers for TCR Jbeta segments was used in the multiplex PCR. Sourced from immuneACCESS, this table was stored by TCRdb with only in-frame sequences that have V and J called. A share of the clones is absent; for the studies checked, an unresolved V gene accounts for under half, and the remainder has no known explanation. This sample comprises approximately 150,000 clones, almost 80% of them detected only once. Approximately 10% of the sample is taken by the ten largest. The source material was PBMCs. The receptor set was obtained from a man between 18 and 29 years old in good health and CMV-seropositive.

This clone occurred once. The CDR3 DNA sequence: TGTGCCAGCAGTGAAGGGACAGGGTTTCAGCCCCAGCATTTT. It encodes CASSEGTGFQPQHF. V is TRBV25-1 and J is TRBJ1-5, with TRBD1 matching 9 bases. J lost 6 bases, V lost 2 bases, and 2 bases had no gene match. The CDR3 spans 14 residues. Germline V lookup: CDR1 MGHDK, CDR2 SYGVNS.

The rearrangement uses TRBV27 and TRBJ2-7; a possible D gene is TRBD1 (6 bases). CDR3 size: 14 residues. CDR1 MNHEY and CDR2 SMNVEV come from the germline V gene (reference sequence). Trimming pared 2 bases from V and 3 bases from J, leaving 11 bases between. CDR3 sequence (DNA): TGTGCCAGCAGTTTAGGACAGTATAGCTACGAGCAGTACTTC. Residues: CASSLGQYSYEQYF.

In this sample, this clone turned up a few times. This chain links TRBV6-6 with TRBJ2-1; 8 bases are shared with TRBD1. Germline V gene data show CDR1 as MNHNY and CDR2 as SVGAGI (reference sequence). The V and J ends lost 3 bases and 6 bases, in that order; junction bases with no gene match: 10. The length of the CDR3 is 16 residues. The CDR3 DNA reads as TGTGCCAGCAGTTATTGGGGGGACAGGTATGTCAATGAGCAGTTCTTC. It is translated as CASSYWGDRYVNEQFF.

This clone was seen once. This rearrangement joins TRBV9 to TRBJ1-2; 8 bases fit TRBD1. The CDR3 consists of 16 residues. CDR1 SGDLS and CDR2 YYNGEE come from the germline V gene. J was trimmed by 3 bases and V by 4 bases; bases with no gene match: 11. CDR3 sequence reads: CASSTDRETGYYGYTF. The CDR3 region has the DNA TGTGCCAGCAGCACGGACAGGGAGACTGGATACTATGGCTACACCTTC.

The gene calls are TRBV19 and TRBJ2-1; TRBD2 matches 11 bases. CDR3 length: 15 amino acids. J gave up 8 bases and V 6 bases, and 9 bases lay outside the gene matches. The germline gives CDR1 LNHDA, CDR2 SQIVND (reference sequence). The CDR3 region is CASSQGLAGPDEQFF. The CDR3 nucleotides read TGTGCCAGTAGCCAAGGACTAGCGGGCCCCGATGAGCAGTTCTTC.

The rearrangement links TRBV11-2 to TRBJ2-7, with TRBD2 matching 11 bases. CDR1 is SGHAT and CDR2 is FQNNGV in the germline V gene. V lost 4 bases and J lost 1; bases outside the gene matches: 3. This CDR3 contains 15 residues. Written as DNA, the CDR3 is TGTGCCAGCAGCTCAAGACTAGCGGGGTCCTACGAGCAGTACTTC. Protein product: CASSSRLAGSYEQYF.

The chain couples TRBV27 to TRBJ1-1; no definite D call. This CDR3 comprises 12 residues. Germline assignment: CDR1 MNHEY and CDR2 SMNVEV (reference sequence). V was shortened by 6 bases and J by 7 bases, with 12 bases between the two germline ends. The CDR3 coding sequence is TGTGCCAGCAGGACGACACCTTATGAAGCTTTCTTT. Translation: CASRTTPYEAFF.

The chain combines TRBV27 with TRBJ1-2, with no clear D. The CDR3 extends over 12 amino acids. In germline, CDR1 is MNHEY, CDR2 SMNVEV (reference sequence). The ends were cut back, 5 bases at V and 5 bases at J, with 9 bases in the middle. CDR3 in amino acids: CASSSGGYGYTF. In nucleotides, the CDR3 is TGTGCCAGCAGTAGTGGAGGGTATGGCTACACCTTC.

This chain joins TRBV6-1 and TRBJ2-5; the D is unclear. The CDR3 has 11 residues. Per the germline V gene, CDR1 is MNHNS and CDR2 is SASEGT. Trimming shortened V by 2 bases and J by 4 bases, and 2 bases separated the two germline ends. CDR3 sequence (DNA): TGTGCCAGCAGTGAACTAGAGACCCAGTACTTC. It encodes CASSELETQYF.

V usage is TRBV19 and J usage is TRBJ1-1; the match to TRBD1 covers 8 bases. V was pared by 4 bases and J by 12 bases, with 10 bases of the junction left unmatched. CDR3 length: 13 residues. The germline CDR1 and CDR2 sequences are LNHDA and SQIVND (reference sequence). CDR3 sequence reads: CASSNQQGEATFF. The CDR3 DNA follows: TGTGCCAGTAGTAACCAACAGGGGGAGGCGACTTTCTTT.

Only one count was recorded for this clone. The chain is built from TRBV2 and TRBJ1-1, with a weak D call TRBD1 (5 bases). The ends were cut back, 7 bases at V and 4 bases at J, with 13 bases in the middle. CDR1 is SNHLY, CDR2 FYNNEI, per germline. The CDR3 sequence is 13 residues long. The CDR3 DNA is TGTGCCAGCACCCTGGGGGAGGGCACTGAAGCTTTCTTT. It yields the protein CASTLGEGTEAFF.

V gene TRBV5-4 combines with J gene TRBJ1-2; D is uncertain. V was shortened by 2 bases and J by 6 bases, with 8 bases between the two germline ends. This CDR3 region has 12 residues. From germline, CDR1 is SGHNT and CDR2 YYREEE (reference sequence). CDR3 sequence (DNA): TGTGCCAGCAGCTTCTCGGGTAATGGCTACACCTTC. This codes for CASSFSGNGYTF. Full variable domain (rest looked up from reference TRBV5-4 and TRBJ1-2): ETGVTQSPTHLIKTRGQQVTLRCSSQSGHNTVSWYQQALGQGPQFIFQYYREEENGRGNFPPRFSGLQFPNYSSELNVNALELDDSALYLCASSFSGNGYTFGSGTRLTVV.

The genes are TRBV7-3 and TRBJ2-5; 8 bases are a match to TRBD1. The V gene's germline CDR1 is SGHTA and CDR2 FQGTGA. V was pared by 5 bases and J by 5 bases, with 7 bases of the junction left unmatched. This CDR3 region has 14 residues. The CDR3 reads CASSDRGAGETQYF. The CDR3 nucleotides are TGTGCCAGCAGCGACAGGGGCGCTGGGGAGACCCAGTACTTC.

V usage is TRBV9 and J usage is TRBJ2-7; D is perhaps TRBD1 (6 bases). The V and J ends lost 5 bases and 2 bases respectively, with 14 bases between them. This CDR3 comprises 14 residues. Germline CDR1 reads SGDLS; CDR2 reads YYNGEE. The CDR3 region is CASSPWDNPYEQYF. The CDR3 region has the DNA TGTGCCAGCAGTCCCTGGGACAACCCCTACGAGCAGTACTTC. Drawing the rest from reference TRBV9 and TRBJ2-7, the complete variable domain is DSGVTQTPKHLITATGQRVTLRCSPRSGDLSVYWYQQSLDQGLQFLIQYYNGEERAKGNILERFSAQQFPDLHSELNLSSLELGDSALYFCASSPWDNPYEQYFGPGTRLTVT.

The CDR3 DNA sequence: TGTGCCAGCAGCCTATCTAGTGGGGGGGCCACTGAGCAGTTCTTC. It encodes CASSLSSGGATEQFF. The rearrangement joins TRBV7-3 to TRBJ2-1, with D perhaps matching TRBD2 (7 bases). Germline CDR1 is SGHTA and CDR2 is FQGTGA. The CDR3 sequence is 15 residues long. V lost 5 bases to trimming and J lost 9 bases, with 20 bases between them.

CDR3 sequence reads: CASSRLAGDEQYF. For the CDR3, the DNA is TGTGCCAGTAGTAGGCTAGCGGGAGACGAGCAGTACTTC. V gene TRBV19 combines with J gene TRBJ2-7; 10 nucleotides match TRBD2. This CDR3 spans 13 amino acids. V lost 4 bases to trimming and J lost 5 bases; unmatched junction nucleotides: 2. Germline-derived CDR1 and CDR2 are LNHDA and SQIVND (reference sequence).

This chain links TRBV5-1 with TRBJ1-2, with 8 bases lining up with TRBD1. The V gene end was trimmed by 5 bases and the J gene end by 10 bases; junction bases not matched to a gene: 13. The CDR3 is 14 residues long. CDR1 SGHRS and CDR2 YFSETQ come from the germline V gene. The DNA for the CDR3 is TGCGCCAGCAGACCAGGGGGCGCCATGGCCCCCTACACCTTC. It codes for CASRPGGAMAPYTF.

In its sample, this clone was seen once. CDR3 DNA: TGCGCCAGCAGCCAGCCCTTTAACAGGGGCCGTAACACTGAAGCTTTCTTT. The encoded protein is CASSQPFNRGRNTEAFF. The J gene is TRBJ1-1, the V gene TRBV4-1; 7 bases match TRBD1. Looked up from germline, CDR1 is MGHRA and CDR2 is YSYEKL. The CDR3 length is 17 residues. With V trimmed by 3 bases and J by 2 bases, 12 bases remained unmatched.

V usage is TRBV7-2 and J usage is TRBJ2-3; D possibly corresponds to TRBD1 (5 bases). Trimming cost V 5 bases and J 4 bases, with 16 bases left between them. The CDR3 length is 15 residues. Germline-derived CDR1 and CDR2 are SGHTA and FQGNSA. As DNA, the CDR3 is TGTGCCAGCAGCCCCAGGGTGAGGAGTGCAGATACGCAGTATTTT. Its protein product is CASSPRVRSADTQYF. Full variable domain (missing parts from reference TRBV7-2 and TRBJ2-3): GAGVSQSPSNKVTEKGKDVELRCDPISGHTALYWYRQSLGQGLEFLIYFQGNSAPDKSGLPSDRFSAERTGGSVSTLTIQRTQQEDSAVYLCASSPRVRSADTQYFGPGTRLTVL.

The rearrangement uses TRBV5-6 and TRBJ1-2, with TRBD1 as a possible D gene (6 bases). The CDR3 spans 15 residues. CDR1 and CDR2 (germline): SGHDT, YYEEEE. V lost 4 bases to trimming and J lost 3 bases, with 16 bases between them. CDR3: CASSPINREHYGYTF. CDR3 DNA sequence: TGTGCCAGCAGCCCTATCAACAGGGAACACTATGGCTACACCTTC.

The genes are TRBV4-2 and TRBJ1-2, with 7 positions matching TRBD1. The trim removed 1 base at V and 8 bases at J, leaving 7 bases unmatched. Germline CDR1 LGHNA, CDR2 YNFKEQ. This CDR3 spans 14 amino acids. CDR3 coding DNA: TGTGCCAGCAGCCAAGGGGGGCCCAGGGGGGGCTACACCTTC. It yields the protein CASSQGGPRGGYTF.

This clone was seen a single time. The J gene is TRBJ2-7, the V gene TRBV5-4; 9 bases fit TRBD1. After removal of 6 bases from V and 6 bases from J, the junction contained 13 bases not matched to a gene. The CDR3 length is 15 residues. Germline V gives CDR1 SGHNT, CDR2 YYREEE (reference sequence). Here the CDR3 reads CASNIPGQGSGEQYF. The DNA for the CDR3 is TGTGCCAGCAATATCCCGGGACAGGGATCAGGCGAGCAGTACTTC.